Following are 3 T cell receptor beta chains from one sample sequenced in a study of T-cell reconstitution after alpha-beta-depleted transplantation in children. Construction of the TCRbeta library involved unique molecular identifiers. MiXCR, run by TCRdb on the PCR reads, gives a single entry per CDR3 protein. The data show fewer than 750,000 distinct CDR3 sequences, 25% to 30% seen once. Sequencing was performed on PBMCs, taken before TCRalphabeta/CD19-depleted stem cell transplant. Receptors were obtained from a boy under three years old with Wiskott-Aldrich syndrome, due to receive a stem cell transplant.

In its sample, this clonotype was seen once. V gene TRBV28 combines with J gene TRBJ2-7; tentative D call: TRBD2 (5 bases). V was pared by 4 bases and J by 2 bases, with 9 bases between. This CDR3 region has 13 residues. Germline-derived CDR1 and CDR2 are MDHEN and SYDVKM. CDR3 sequence reads: CASSSKAAYEQYF. The DNA of the CDR3 is TGTGCCAGCAGTTCGAAAGCGGCCTACGAGCAGTACTTC.

The chain recombines TRBV7-9 with TRBJ2-1, with D maybe TRBD2 (7 bases). CDR1 and CDR2 from the germline V gene are SEHNR and FQNEAQ (reference sequence). V shed 2 bases and J shed 5 bases, with 16 bases lying between them. There are 16 residues in the CDR3. The CDR3 sequence is CASSLSRGAVNNEQFF. The CDR3 nucleotides are TGTGCCAGCAGCTTATCCCGGGGGGCTGTTAACAATGAGCAGTTCTTC.

The chain combines TRBV20-1 with TRBJ2-1; possibly TRBD2 for D (6 bases). Trimming left V 5 bases short and J 3 bases short, with 11 bases between. Germline CDR1 reads DFQATT; CDR2 reads SNEGSKA (reference sequence). CDR3 length: 13 residues. CDR3 loop: CSASGAGYNEQFF. The CDR3, as DNA: TGCAGTGCTTCAGGAGCGGGCTACAATGAGCAGTTCTTC.